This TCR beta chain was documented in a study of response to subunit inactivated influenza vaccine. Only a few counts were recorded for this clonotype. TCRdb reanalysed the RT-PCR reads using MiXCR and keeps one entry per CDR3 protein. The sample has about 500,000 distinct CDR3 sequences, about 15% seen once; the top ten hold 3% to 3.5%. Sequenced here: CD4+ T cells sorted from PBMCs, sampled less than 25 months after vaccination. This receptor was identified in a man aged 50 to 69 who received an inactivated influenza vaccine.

This CDR3 reads CSARGAGGATQHF. The CDR3 DNA sequence: TGCAGTGCTAGGGGCGCCGGGGGCGCGACCCAGCATTTT. The V call is TRBV20-1, the J call TRBJ1-5; D perhaps matches TRBD1 (6 bases). The CDR3 is made up of 13 amino acids. V lost 3 bases to trimming and J lost 11 bases, with 17 bases between them. CDR1 and CDR2 from the germline V gene are DFQATT and SNEGSKA (reference sequence).